This is a list of T cell receptor beta chains from one sample in a study of regulatory T cells in long-lasting Graves disease. TCRdb re-called the multiplex PCR reads through MiXCR, storing one row per CDR3 protein. The sample contains some 420,000 distinct CDR3 sequences, 22% of which appear only once. This material consisted of peripheral blood mononuclear cells (PBMCs), taken when the disease was refractory, from a patient treated with antithyroid drugs. The receptors were gathered from a female donor with Graves disease. Each CDR3 is given with its conserved first and last residue. A D gene is named only where the DNA matches it firmly. The size field is filled for only some rows; it gives once, few, many or a size class.

v_call: TRBV6-1
clone_size: few
d_call: .
j_call: TRBJ1-3
cdr3_nt: TGTGCCACCGTACAGCCATTGAGCTCTGGAAACACCATATATTTT
cdr3_aa: CATVQPLSSGNTIYF

v_call: TRBV20-1
clone_size: .
d_call: TRBD1
j_call: TRBJ2-7
cdr3_nt: TGCAGTCCCCGATCTCCCTGGGACAGCTTTACCTACGAGCAGTACTTC
cdr3_aa: CSPRSPWDSFTYEQYF

v_call: TRBV20-1
clone_size: few
d_call: .
j_call: TRBJ2-7
cdr3_nt: TGCAGTGCTGAGTTTACCGGGACTGGCACCTACGAGCAGTACTTC
cdr3_aa: CSAEFTGTGTYEQYF

v_call: TRBV28
clone_size: many
d_call: TRBD1
j_call: TRBJ2-2
cdr3_nt: TGTGCCAGCACCCTCCGGGACAGGGATCCCGGGGAGCTGTTTTTT
cdr3_aa: CASTLRDRDPGELFF

v_call: TRBV10-3
clone_size: .
d_call: .
j_call: TRBJ2-2
cdr3_nt: TGTGCCATCAGTGAGCAAGGAGAAACCGGGGAGCTGTTTTTT
cdr3_aa: CAISEQGETGELFF

v_call: TRBV12-3/TRBV12-4
clone_size: many
d_call: .
j_call: TRBJ1-1
cdr3_nt: TGTGCCAGCAGTTTAGCGTCCGGGAGCGGTGAAGCTTTCTTT
cdr3_aa: CASSLASGSGEAFF

v_call: TRBV2
clone_size: .
d_call: .
j_call: TRBJ2-1
cdr3_nt: TGTGCCAGCAGTGAATCGACTACCTACAATGAGCAGTTCTTC
cdr3_aa: CASSESTTYNEQFF

v_call: TRBV3-2
clone_size: few
d_call: .
j_call: TRBJ1-6
cdr3_nt: TGTGCCAGCGGTCCAGAAAATTCACCCCTCCACTTT
cdr3_aa: CASGPENSPLHF

v_call: TRBV7-8
clone_size: many
d_call: .
j_call: TRBJ2-2
cdr3_nt: TGTGCCAGCAGCTTGGGCGGAGGTTACACCGGGGAGCTGTTTTTT
cdr3_aa: CASSLGGGYTGELFF

v_call: TRBV27
clone_size: .
d_call: TRBD2
j_call: TRBJ2-7
cdr3_nt: TGTGCCAGCAGTTTGCGGGAGGACTCATACGAGCAGTACTTC
cdr3_aa: CASSLREDSYEQYF

v_call: TRBV10-3
clone_size: few
d_call: TRBD1
j_call: TRBJ2-2
cdr3_nt: TGTGCCATCAGTGAGACCCAAAGGACAGGGGCCGGGGAGCTGTTTTTT
cdr3_aa: CAISETQRTGAGELFF

v_call: TRBV20-1
clone_size: .
d_call: .
j_call: TRBJ2-4
cdr3_nt: TGCAGTGCCTTCGACCCAGGGACCCTTCTAGCCAAAAACATTCAGTACTTC
cdr3_aa: CSAFDPGTLLAKNIQYF

v_call: TRBV12-3/TRBV12-4
clone_size: many
d_call: TRBD1
j_call: TRBJ1-1
cdr3_nt: TGTGCCAGCAGCCGGGAACCCGGGACAGGGTATCCTGGCTGGAACACTGAAGCTTTCTTT
cdr3_aa: CASSREPGTGYPGWNTEAFF

v_call: TRBV9
clone_size: .
d_call: .
j_call: TRBJ1-1
cdr3_nt: TGTGCCAGCAGCCCATCCGAGGAACGCCAAGCTTTCTTT
cdr3_aa: CASSPSEERQAFF

v_call: TRBV19
clone_size: .
d_call: .
j_call: TRBJ2-1
cdr3_nt: TGTGCCAGTAGTATGAGGGGTTTCAATGAGCAGTTCTTC
cdr3_aa: CASSMRGFNEQFF

v_call: TRBV7-8
clone_size: .
d_call: .
j_call: TRBJ2-7
cdr3_nt: TGTGCCAGCAGCTTAGGAGGGGACTGGTACGAGCAGTACTTC
cdr3_aa: CASSLGGDWYEQYF

v_call: TRBV24-1
clone_size: many
d_call: .
j_call: TRBJ2-7
cdr3_nt: TGTGCCACCAGTGAAGGTTTAGGGACCGAGCAGTACTTC
cdr3_aa: CATSEGLGTEQYF

v_call: TRBV7-2
clone_size: few
d_call: TRBD1
j_call: TRBJ1-4
cdr3_nt: TGTGCCAGCAGCCTACACAGGGGAGGTGAAAAACTGTTTTTT
cdr3_aa: CASSLHRGGEKLFF

v_call: TRBV6-1
clone_size: .
d_call: .
j_call: TRBJ1-1
cdr3_nt: TGTGCCAGCAAGTACAGATTGAACACTGAAGCTTTCTTT
cdr3_aa: CASKYRLNTEAFF

v_call: TRBV4-3
clone_size: .
d_call: TRBD1
j_call: TRBJ2-5
cdr3_nt: TGCGCCAGCAGCCAAGTACACGGGACAGGGGAGGGTGAGACCCAGTACTTC
cdr3_aa: CASSQVHGTGEGETQYF

v_call: TRBV7-2
clone_size: many
d_call: .
j_call: TRBJ1-4
cdr3_nt: TGTGCCAGCAGCTTAGTTGCTGGGGTGGAAGAAAAACTGTTTTTT
cdr3_aa: CASSLVAGVEEKLFF

v_call: TRBV29-1
clone_size: few
d_call: TRBD1
j_call: TRBJ1-3
cdr3_nt: TGCAGCGTTGAAGGGACAGGGGGCAATGGAAACACCATATATTTT
cdr3_aa: CSVEGTGGNGNTIYF

v_call: TRBV20-1
clone_size: few
d_call: .
j_call: TRBJ1-4
cdr3_nt: TGCAGTGCTAGCCCCAACCAGGAGGGCTTTGAAAAACTGTTTTTT
cdr3_aa: CSASPNQEGFEKLFF

v_call: TRBV11-3
clone_size: many
d_call: .
j_call: TRBJ2-7
cdr3_nt: TGTGCCAGCAGCTTAGGGCGGAGGGACAGAGGACCCTACGAGCAGTACTTC
cdr3_aa: CASSLGRRDRGPYEQYF

v_call: TRBV10-3
clone_size: few
d_call: .
j_call: TRBJ1-2
cdr3_nt: TGTGCCATCAGTGATTCAGAAGGGCCAAACTATGGCTACACCTTC
cdr3_aa: CAISDSEGPNYGYTF

v_call: TRBV5-5
clone_size: .
d_call: .
j_call: TRBJ2-3
cdr3_nt: TGTGCCAGCAGCTTGGAATTATTTGGTCCAGCTTCAGATACGCAGTATTTT
cdr3_aa: CASSLELFGPASDTQYF

v_call: TRBV3-1
clone_size: .
d_call: .
j_call: TRBJ2-5
cdr3_nt: TGTGCCAGCAGCTTACGGGCCGAAGAGACCCAGTACTTC
cdr3_aa: CASSLRAEETQYF

v_call: TRBV6-1
clone_size: .
d_call: .
j_call: TRBJ1-1
cdr3_nt: TGTGCCAGCGGAAAGGGGGGGTTCGAAGCTTTCTTT
cdr3_aa: CASGKGGFEAFF

v_call: TRBV5-1
clone_size: few
d_call: TRBD1
j_call: TRBJ1-2
cdr3_nt: TGCGCCAGCAGCTCCTCAGACAGGGGGCTTGGCTACACCTTC
cdr3_aa: CASSSSDRGLGYTF

v_call: TRBV28
clone_size: many
d_call: .
j_call: TRBJ1-2
cdr3_nt: TGTGCCAGCACAGGGAACTATGGCTACACCTTC
cdr3_aa: CASTGNYGYTF

v_call: TRBV2
clone_size: many
d_call: .
j_call: TRBJ1-6
cdr3_nt: TGTGCCAGCAGCGCCAATAAAGCTCTTTCACCCCTCCACTTT
cdr3_aa: CASSANKALSPLHF

v_call: TRBV6-2/TRBV6-3
clone_size: many
d_call: .
j_call: TRBJ1-2
cdr3_nt: TGTGCCAGCAGTTACCGGGACTCCTATGGCTACACCTTC
cdr3_aa: CASSYRDSYGYTF

v_call: TRBV19
clone_size: many
d_call: .
j_call: TRBJ1-4
cdr3_nt: TGTGCCAGTAGATACCAGGATGAAAAACTGTTTTTT
cdr3_aa: CASRYQDEKLFF

v_call: TRBV3-1
clone_size: few
d_call: .
j_call: TRBJ2-7
cdr3_nt: TGTGCCAGCAGCCCGGTCTTTCCGGGTCACTACGAGCAGTACTTC
cdr3_aa: CASSPVFPGHYEQYF

v_call: TRBV20-1
clone_size: .
d_call: TRBD2
j_call: TRBJ2-7
cdr3_nt: TGCAGTGCTAGAGACTATAGCGGGAGGCGCGGCTCCTACGAGCAGTACTTC
cdr3_aa: CSARDYSGRRGSYEQYF

v_call: TRBV2
clone_size: many
d_call: .
j_call: TRBJ1-5
cdr3_nt: TGTGCCACCTCTTTGAGGGAGCGGCAGCCCCAGCATTTT
cdr3_aa: CATSLRERQPQHF

v_call: TRBV7-9
clone_size: many
d_call: .
j_call: TRBJ1-2
cdr3_nt: TGTGCCAGCAGACGATGGGGGCGCTATGGCTACACCTTC
cdr3_aa: CASRRWGRYGYTF